The entry below describes one T cell receptor (beta chain). Its antigen is as yet unknown. This sample is part of a study of shared clonotypes between healthy human individuals. Overall study findings and caveats: Lower generation probabilities were found for non-shared clonotypes than for those shared by all four donors.

The study drew all its donors from Caucasian adults living in Nashville, Tennessee. Sequencing used immunoSEQ multiplex PCR; TCRdb keeps in-frame clones, though not all of them. The sample records over 1.5 million clones, 95% to 99% being singletons. Trimming removed 4 bases at V and 1 base at J, with 7 bases between. The CDR3 extends over 13 amino acids. Germline lookup yields CDR1 PRHDT and CDR2 FYEKMQ (reference sequence). Sequencing was performed on naive CD4+ T cells sorted from blood. This sample's subset: CD45RA+ positively selected. The TCR comes from a man aged 25-40 years in good health. The V and J genes are TRBV13 and TRBJ1-2; TRBD1 is a possible D gene (5 bases). CDR3 sequence: CASSSRDNYGYTF. The CDR3 DNA reads as TGTGCCAGCAGCTCCAGGGATAACTATGGCTACACCTTC.